This T cell receptor beta chain was sequenced for a study of cytomegalovirus exposure and HLA in healthy donors. Study-wide context: Early released data comprised about 90 million unique TCRs from HLA-typed donors.

The germline V gene has CDR1 SQVTM and CDR2 ANQGSEA. CDR3 length equals 11 residues. Trimming cost V 6 bases and J 8 bases; bases outside gene matches: 7. PCR involved 60 Vbeta and 13 Jbeta primers. Some clones are missing from TCRdb's copy, which holds only in-frame ones; the method was immunoSEQ multiplex PCR. The sample yields 95,000 to 100,000 clones, 74% seen once. A word on this clone: Its target is not known.

Findings of the study overall: Rates of TCR association differed by HLA locus in a later analysis, with DRB1 highest and HLA-C lowest. For most subjects, TCR beta sequences were reported to predict HLA-A and HLA-B alleles with accuracy.

The chain employs TRBV29-1 and TRBJ2-7, with TRBD1 matching 7 bases. This clonotype was sampled from a male donor in good health and CMV-seronegative. Sequencing used PBMCs. Here the CDR3 reads CSVSTGCQQYF. CDR3 nucleotide sequence: TGCAGCGTCTCGACAGGGTGCCAGCAGTACTTC.